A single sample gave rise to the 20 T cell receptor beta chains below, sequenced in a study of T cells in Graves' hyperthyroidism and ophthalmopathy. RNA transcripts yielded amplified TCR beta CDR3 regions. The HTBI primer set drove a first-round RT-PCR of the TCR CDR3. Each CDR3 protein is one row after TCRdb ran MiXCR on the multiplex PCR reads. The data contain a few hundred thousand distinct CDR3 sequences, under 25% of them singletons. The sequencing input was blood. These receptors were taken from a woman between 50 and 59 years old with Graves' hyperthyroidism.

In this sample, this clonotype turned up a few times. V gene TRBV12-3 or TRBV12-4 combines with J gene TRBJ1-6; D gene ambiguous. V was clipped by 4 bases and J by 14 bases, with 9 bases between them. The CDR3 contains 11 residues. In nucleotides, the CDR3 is TGTGCCAGCAGTTCACCGAAGGCCCTCCACTTT. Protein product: CASSSPKALHF.

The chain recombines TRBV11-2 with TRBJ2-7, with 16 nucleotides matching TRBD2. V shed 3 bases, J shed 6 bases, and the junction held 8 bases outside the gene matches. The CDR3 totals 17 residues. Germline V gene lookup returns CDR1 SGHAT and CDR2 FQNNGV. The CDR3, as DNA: TGTGCCAGCAGCTTTCCCGGGACTAGCGGGAGGGTTGGCGAGCAGTACTTC. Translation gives CASSFPGTSGRVGEQYF.

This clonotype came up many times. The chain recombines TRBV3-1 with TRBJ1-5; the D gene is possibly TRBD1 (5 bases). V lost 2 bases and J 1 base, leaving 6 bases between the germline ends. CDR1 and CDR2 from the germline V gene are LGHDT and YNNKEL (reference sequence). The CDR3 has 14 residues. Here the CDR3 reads CASSQWGSNQPQHF. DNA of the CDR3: TGTGCCAGCAGCCAATGGGGCAGCAATCAGCCCCAGCATTTT. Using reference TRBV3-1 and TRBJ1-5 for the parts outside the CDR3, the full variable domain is DTAVSQTPKYLVTQMGNDKSIKCEQNLGHDTMYWYKQDSKKFLKIMFSYNNKELIINETVPNRFSPKSPDKAHLNLHINSLELGDSAVYFCASSQWGSNQPQHFGDGTRLSIL.

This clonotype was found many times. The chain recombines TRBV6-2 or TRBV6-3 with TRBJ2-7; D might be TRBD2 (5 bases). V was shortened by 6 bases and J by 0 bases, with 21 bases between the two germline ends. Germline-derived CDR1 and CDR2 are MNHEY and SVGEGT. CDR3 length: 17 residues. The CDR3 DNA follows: TGTGCCAGCAGAGAGGCGGGCACTCAAAAGAGCTCCTACGAGCAGTACTTC. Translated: CASREAGTQKSSYEQYF.

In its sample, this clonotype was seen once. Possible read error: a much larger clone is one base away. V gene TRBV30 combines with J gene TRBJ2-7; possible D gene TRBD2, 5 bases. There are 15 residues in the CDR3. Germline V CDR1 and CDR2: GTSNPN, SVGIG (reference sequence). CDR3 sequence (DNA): TGTGCCCGGAGTCGTGGAGGTAGAACCCTCTACGAGCAGTACTTC. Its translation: CARSRGGRTLYEQYF.

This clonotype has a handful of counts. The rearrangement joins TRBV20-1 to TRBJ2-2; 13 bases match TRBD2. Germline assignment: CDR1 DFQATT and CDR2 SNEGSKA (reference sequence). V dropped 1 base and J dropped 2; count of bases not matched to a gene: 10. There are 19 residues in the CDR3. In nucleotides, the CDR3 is TGCAGTGCTAGAGTTATGTGGACTAGCGGGGGTCCCAACACCGGGGAGCTGTTTTTT. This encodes CSARVMWTSGGPNTGELFF.

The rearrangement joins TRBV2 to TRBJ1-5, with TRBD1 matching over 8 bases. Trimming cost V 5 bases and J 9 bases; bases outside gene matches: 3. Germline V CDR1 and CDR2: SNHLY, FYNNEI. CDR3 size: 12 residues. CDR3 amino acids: CASSRTGRPQHF. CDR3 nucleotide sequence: TGTGCCAGCAGTCGGACAGGGCGGCCCCAGCATTTT.

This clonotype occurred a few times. The CDR3 nucleotides read TGTGCCAGCAATACGCCCGGTCAGGGAGGAACTAATGAAAAACTGTTTTTT. The encoded protein is CASNTPGQGGTNEKLFF. The rearrangement uses TRBV28 and TRBJ1-4, with TRBD1 as a possible D gene (5 bases). V lost 7 bases and J lost 1, with 19 bases in between. Germline CDR1 MDHEN, CDR2 SYDVKM. The CDR3 is 17 amino acids.

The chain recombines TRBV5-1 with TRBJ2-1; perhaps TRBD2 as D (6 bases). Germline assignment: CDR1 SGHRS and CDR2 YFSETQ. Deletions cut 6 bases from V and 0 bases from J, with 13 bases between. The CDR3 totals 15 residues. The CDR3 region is CASTNVGGSYNEQFF. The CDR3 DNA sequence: TGCGCCAGCACTAATGTCGGGGGCTCCTACAATGAGCAGTTCTTC.

This chain's CDR3 is CASRGRTSGLITDTQYF. Here the CDR3 DNA reads TGTGCCAGCAGAGGGAGGACTAGCGGTTTGATCACAGATACGCAGTATTTT. The rearrangement uses TRBV12-3 or TRBV12-4 and TRBJ2-3; 10 bases are shared with TRBD2. V shed 6 bases and J 2 bases; nucleotides not matched to a gene: 11. This CDR3 spans 17 amino acids.

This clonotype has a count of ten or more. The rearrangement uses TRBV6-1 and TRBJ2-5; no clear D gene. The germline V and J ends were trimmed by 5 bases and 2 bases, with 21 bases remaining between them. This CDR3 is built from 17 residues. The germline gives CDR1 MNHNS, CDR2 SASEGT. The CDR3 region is CASSSLDAKIAQETQYF. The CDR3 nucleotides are TGTGCCAGCAGTTCGTTGGACGCGAAGATAGCTCAAGAGACCCAGTACTTC.

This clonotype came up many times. CDR3 in DNA: TGTGCCAGCAGCTTAGACGGGTTGAGCACTGAAGCTTTCTTT. It is translated as CASSLDGLSTEAFF. The chain links TRBV7-2 to TRBJ1-1; unclear D gene. The germline V gene has CDR1 SGHTA and CDR2 FQGNSA. The CDR3 covers 14 residues. The V end lost 1 base, the J end lost 4 bases, and 10 bases lay between the germline ends. Using reference TRBV7-2 and TRBJ1-1 for the parts outside the CDR3, the full variable domain is GAGVSQSPSNKVTEKGKDVELRCDPISGHTALYWYRQSLGQGLEFLIYFQGNSAPDKSGLPSDRFSAERTGGSVSTLTIQRTQQEDSAVYLCASSLDGLSTEAFFGQGTRLTVV.

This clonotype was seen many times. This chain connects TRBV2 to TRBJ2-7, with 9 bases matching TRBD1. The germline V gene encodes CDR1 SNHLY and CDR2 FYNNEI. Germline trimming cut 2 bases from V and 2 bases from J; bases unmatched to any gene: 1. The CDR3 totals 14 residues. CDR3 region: CASSERTGAYEQYF. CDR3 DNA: TGTGCCAGCAGTGAAAGGACAGGGGCCTACGAGCAGTACTTC.

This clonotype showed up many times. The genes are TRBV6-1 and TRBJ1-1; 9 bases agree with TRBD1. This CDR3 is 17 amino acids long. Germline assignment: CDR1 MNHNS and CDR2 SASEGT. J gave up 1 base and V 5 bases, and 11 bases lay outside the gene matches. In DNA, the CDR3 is TGTGCCAGCAGTCTGGCACAGGGGGCCCAGGGGAACACTGAAGCTTTCTTT. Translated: CASSLAQGAQGNTEAFF.

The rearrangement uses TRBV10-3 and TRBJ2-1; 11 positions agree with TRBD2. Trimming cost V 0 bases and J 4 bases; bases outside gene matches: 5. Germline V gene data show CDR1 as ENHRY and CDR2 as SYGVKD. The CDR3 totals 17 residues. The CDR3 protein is CAISESSTSGIYNEQFF. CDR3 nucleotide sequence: TGTGCCATCAGTGAGTCTTCGACTAGCGGGATTTACAATGAGCAGTTCTTC.

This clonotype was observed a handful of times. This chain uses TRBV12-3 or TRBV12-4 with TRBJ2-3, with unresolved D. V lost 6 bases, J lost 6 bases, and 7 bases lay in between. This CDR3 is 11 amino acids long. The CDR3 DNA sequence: TGTGCCAGCAGATCTCGGGATACGCAGTATTTT. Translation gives CASRSRDTQYF.

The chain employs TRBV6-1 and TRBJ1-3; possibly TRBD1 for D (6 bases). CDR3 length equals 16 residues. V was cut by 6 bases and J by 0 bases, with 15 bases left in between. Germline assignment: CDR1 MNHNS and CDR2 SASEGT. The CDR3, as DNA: TGTGCCAGCAGGAGGGGGGGAAAACTCTCTGGAAACACCATATATTTT. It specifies CASRRGGKLSGNTIYF.

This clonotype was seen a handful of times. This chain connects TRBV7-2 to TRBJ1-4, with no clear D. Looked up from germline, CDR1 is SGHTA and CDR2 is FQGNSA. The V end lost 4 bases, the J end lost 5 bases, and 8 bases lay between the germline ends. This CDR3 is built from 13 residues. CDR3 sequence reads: CASSSGNNEKLFF. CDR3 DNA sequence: TGTGCCAGCAGCTCGGGGAACAATGAAAAACTGTTTTTT.

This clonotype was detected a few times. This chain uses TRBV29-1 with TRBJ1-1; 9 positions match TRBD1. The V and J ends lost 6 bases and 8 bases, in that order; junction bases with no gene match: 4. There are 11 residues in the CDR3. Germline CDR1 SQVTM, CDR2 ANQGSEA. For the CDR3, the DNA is TGCAGCGTGCACAGGGGGCCGGAAGCTTTCTTT. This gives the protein CSVHRGPEAFF.

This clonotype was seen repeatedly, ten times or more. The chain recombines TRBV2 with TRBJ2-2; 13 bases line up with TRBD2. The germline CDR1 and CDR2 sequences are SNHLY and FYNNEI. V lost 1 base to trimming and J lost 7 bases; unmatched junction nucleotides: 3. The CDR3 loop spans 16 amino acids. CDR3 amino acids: CASSEGTSGRDGELFF. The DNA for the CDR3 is TGTGCCAGCAGTGAAGGGACTAGCGGGAGAGACGGGGAGCTGTTTTTT.